What follows are 2 T cell receptor beta chains derived from one specimen sequenced in a study of post-analysis software for immune sequencing data. TCR beta cDNA libraries included unique molecular identifiers. MiXCR, applied by TCRdb to the PCR reads, yields one record per CDR3 protein. The sample contains about 570,000 distinct CDR3 sequences, around a third of which appear only once. Whole-study findings and limits: Patients carried five TRBV segments more frequently than controls did, and TRBV5-6, TRBV5-1 and TRBV20-1 were among them.

Antigens of these TCRs are unknown. The sample consisted of blood. These receptors all come from a girl younger than 18 with multiple sclerosis.

In its sample, this clonotype was seen a few times. The chain has TRBV3-1 and TRBJ1-2; tentatively, D is TRBD1 (6 bases). Trimming removed 5 bases at V and 0 bases at J, with 10 bases between. CDR3 length: 14 residues. Germline V lookup: CDR1 LGHDT, CDR2 YNNKEL (reference sequence). CDR3 loop: CASSTQGANYGYTF. CDR3 DNA: TGTGCCAGCAGCACACAGGGCGCTAACTATGGCTACACCTTC.

This sequence joins TRBV7-9 and TRBJ2-5; D is possibly TRBD2 (5 bases). The V gene's germline CDR1 is SEHNR and CDR2 FQNEAQ (reference sequence). This CDR3 spans 15 amino acids. V lost 2 bases and J lost 4, with 14 bases in between. The CDR3 loop reads CASSLPGEPRETQYF. CDR3 nucleotides: TGTGCCAGCAGCTTACCTGGGGAGCCGAGAGAGACCCAGTACTTC.